The T cell receptor beta chain under discussion was sequenced for a study of vaccination effects on CD4 cells after COVID-19. On this clone itself: The target antigen is unknown.

Antigen-specific CD4+ T cells expanded by the ViraFEST assay with viral peptide pools were then sequenced. Following 10 days of culture, CD4+ T cells were isolated. Their SARS-CoV-2 infection, verified by PCR, occurred between March and December 2020. It was two doses of either the BNT162b2 or mRNA-1273 vaccine that participants received. On both days 3 and 7, half of the culture medium was replaced with IL-2 medium. CDR1 and CDR2 (germline): SGHRS, YFSETQ. V was clipped by 2 bases and J by 7 bases; unmatched bases: 8. CDR3 length equals 15 residues. Study-wide findings and caveats: The study found that post-vaccine spike-reactive clones in convalescents were mainly new vaccine-induced clones. Infection- and vaccine-induced clones contracted markedly late after vaccination.

Profiling relied on immunoSEQ multiplex PCR, and the TCRdb table lists in-frame clones only, not all of them. The data contain 11,000 to 15,000 clones, 60% to 85% of them singletons. The chain is built from TRBV5-1 and TRBJ2-7, with 11 bases matching TRBD1. The receptor was derived from a human donor who had a prior SARS-CoV-2 infection. Specimen: CD4+ T cells from PBMCs cultured with HCoV-NL63 spike peptides, collected after COVID-19 vaccination. The CDR3 region is CASSFVGQGAGEQYF. The CDR3 bases are TGCGCCAGCAGCTTCGTAGGACAGGGGGCGGGGGAGCAGTACTTC.